Below are 32 T cell receptor beta chains sequenced from a single sample in a study of shared clonotypes between healthy human individuals. The repertoire was sequenced with immunoSEQ multiplex PCR; TCRdb's copy has only in-frame clones and lacks some. The table lists 2 million to 2.5 million clones, under 97% of them singletons, with around 0.13% in the top ten. The sample taken for sequencing was naive CD4+ T cells sorted from blood. The subset denotes: CD45RA+ positively selected. All receptors derive from a man aged 18 to 30 in good health.

V is TRBV5-1 and J is TRBJ1-6; perhaps TRBD1 as D (5 bases). Trimming stripped 4 bases from V and 9 bases from J, with 20 bases between. This CDR3 has 16 amino acids. Per the germline V gene, CDR1 is SGHRS and CDR2 is YFSETQ. CDR3 bases: TGCGCCAGCAGCCCGGGGGACTCCGGGGGTGTTTCACCCCTCCACTTT. It encodes CASSPGDSGGVSPLHF.

CDR3 sequence: CASGRQGNTEAFF. The CDR3 DNA reads TGCGCCAGCGGAAGACAGGGGAACACTGAAGCTTTCTTT. The chain joins TRBV4-1 to TRBJ1-1; 7 positions agree with TRBD1. Germline V gene data show CDR1 as MGHRA and CDR2 as YSYEKL. CDR3 length: 13 residues. V shed 8 bases and J 1 base; nucleotides not matched to a gene: 4.

The rearrangement joins TRBV27 to TRBJ1-1; TRBD1 aligns across 9 bases. Losses at the gene ends were 6 bases for V and 6 bases for J; bases not matched to a gene: 5. The germline CDR1 and CDR2 sequences are MNHEY and SMNVEV (reference sequence). CDR3 length equals 13 residues. This CDR3 reads CASRGTGLPEAFF. The DNA of the CDR3 is TGTGCCAGCAGGGGGACAGGGCTGCCTGAAGCTTTCTTT.

The chain employs TRBV27 and TRBJ2-7; TRBD1 agrees at 11 bases. V lost 6 bases and J lost 4; bases outside the gene matches: 8. The CDR3 extends over 15 amino acids. Germline V gene lookup returns CDR1 MNHEY and CDR2 SMNVEV (reference sequence). CDR3 bases: TGTGCCAGCAGAAGAACCGGGACAGGGGGTTACGAGCAGTACTTC. This gives the protein CASRRTGTGGYEQYF.

V is TRBV4-3 and J is TRBJ2-7; 7 positions agree with TRBD2. Germline CDR1 reads LGHNA; CDR2 reads YSLEER. The V gene end was trimmed by 0 bases and the J gene end by 2 bases; junction bases not matched to a gene: 4. CDR3 length: 15 amino acids. The CDR3 sequence is CASSQDFGLAYEQYF. For the CDR3, the DNA is TGCGCCAGCAGCCAAGATTTTGGACTAGCCTACGAGCAGTACTTC.

The chain combines TRBV5-8 with TRBJ1-6, with D unresolved. The CDR3 spans 14 residues. CDR1 is SGHTS and CDR2 is YDEGEE in the germline V gene. V was pared by 6 bases and J by 4 bases, with 11 bases between. CDR3 coding DNA: TGTGCCAGCAAATCGGGAGCTTATAATTCACCCCTCCACTTT. This translates into CASKSGAYNSPLHF.

The genes are TRBV7-9 and TRBJ1-2; D uncertain. The CDR3 runs to 13 residues. V was cut by 6 bases and J by 1 base, with 9 bases left in between. The germline V gene encodes CDR1 SEHNR and CDR2 FQNEAQ (reference sequence). The CDR3 region has the DNA TGTGCCAGCAGAAGTCCCAATAACTATGGCTACACCTTC. The encoded protein is CASRSPNNYGYTF.

This chain connects TRBV6-5 to TRBJ1-1, with D uncertain. This CDR3 has 14 amino acids. CDR1 is MNHEY, CDR2 SVGAGI, per germline. V was shortened by 5 bases and J by 1 base, with 11 bases between the two germline ends. CDR3 amino acids: CASSDRVGNTEAFF. The CDR3 nucleotides are TGTGCCAGCAGTGATAGGGTGGGGAACACTGAAGCTTTCTTT.

The chain combines TRBV7-2 with TRBJ1-6, with D tentatively TRBD1 (5 bases). The CDR3 is 14 amino acids. V was clipped by 5 bases and J by 13 bases, with 18 bases between them. Germline V CDR1 and CDR2: SGHTA, FQGNSA. The CDR3 bases are TGTGCCAGCAGCCCCCCTCCGGGGGATGGGCCCCTCCACTTT. Its translation is CASSPPPGDGPLHF.

This chain connects TRBV5-4 to TRBJ2-5; 12 bases are shared with TRBD2. This CDR3 has 18 residues. CDR1 and CDR2 from the germline V gene are SGHNT and YYREEE (reference sequence). Germline trimming cut 3 bases from V and 3 bases from J; bases unmatched to any gene: 12. CDR3 nucleotide sequence: TGTGCCAGCAGCTCCGCCCATTTACTAGCGGGGGGTAAAGAGACCCAGTACTTC. Its translation is CASSSAHLLAGGKETQYF.

This chain joins TRBV11-2 and TRBJ2-3, with 12 bases that match TRBD2. The germline V gene has CDR1 SGHAT and CDR2 FQNNGV. Losses at the gene ends were 5 bases for V and 1 base for J; bases not matched to a gene: 4. This CDR3 has 16 amino acids. This CDR3 reads CASSNRLAGGTDTQYF. DNA for the CDR3: TGTGCCAGCAGCAATCGACTAGCGGGGGGCACAGATACGCAGTATTTT.

The chain combines TRBV7-9 with TRBJ2-1, with TRBD2 matching over 10 bases. V trimming: 3 bases; J trimming: 7 bases; junction bases outside the gene matches: 12. The CDR3 is 17 amino acids. Germline assignment: CDR1 SEHNR and CDR2 FQNEAQ (reference sequence). The CDR3 sequence is CASSLTPGLATGNEQFF. The DNA for the CDR3 is TGTGCCAGCAGCTTGACTCCGGGACTAGCGACGGGGAATGAGCAGTTCTTC.

This clone was counted between two and nine times. This chain connects TRBV6-1 to TRBJ1-5; D is unclear. The germline V gene has CDR1 MNHNS and CDR2 SASEGT. V lost 6 bases, J lost 5 bases, and 14 bases lay in between. The CDR3 sequence is 14 residues long. The CDR3 region has the DNA TGTGCCAGCAGCGTACATCTGCAGGATCAGCCCCAGCATTTT. Protein: CASSVHLQDQPQHF.

The chain couples TRBV28 to TRBJ1-2; TRBD1 is a possible D gene (5 bases). This CDR3 has 13 amino acids. Trimming left V 8 bases short and J 0 bases short, with 10 bases between. Germline V lookup: CDR1 MDHEN, CDR2 SYDVKM. In nucleotides, the CDR3 is TGTGCCAGCGTAGGGGCCGCTAACTATGGCTACACCTTC. It translates to CASVGAANYGYTF.

On this clone itself: In the same sample, other DNA sequences code for this CDR3. The CDR3 DNA reads TGCGCCAGCAGCTTAGATACCGGGGAGCTGTTTTTT. It yields the protein CASSLDTGELFF. This rearrangement joins TRBV5-1 to TRBJ2-2; D not resolved. CDR1 is SGHRS and CDR2 is YFSETQ in the germline V gene. V shed 2 bases and J shed 5 bases, with 4 bases lying between them. The CDR3 runs to 12 residues.

This clone was counted a single time. The CDR3 DNA is TGCGCCAGCCTAGGGTACGAGCAGTACTTC. Translated: CASLGYEQYF. The chain has TRBV23-1 and TRBJ2-7; the D is unclear. TRBV23-1 is sorted into the ORF group, with uncertain function. The CDR3 contains 10 residues. Between the trimmed V and J ends, which lost 8 bases and 4 bases, there was a span of 6 bases.

J is TRBJ1-6 and V is TRBV5-1; D gene uncertain. CDR1 and CDR2 from the germline V gene are SGHRS and YFSETQ. This CDR3 is built from 15 residues. Trimming removed 3 bases from V and 0 bases from J, with 7 bases in between. The CDR3 nucleotides are TGCGCCAGCAGCTCCTGGACCTCCTATAATTCACCCCTCCACTTT. Its protein product is CASSSWTSYNSPLHF.

The chain uses TRBV9 and TRBJ2-2; D call uncertain. The CDR3 has 17 amino acids. V lost 0 bases and J 5 bases, leaving 17 bases between the germline ends. From germline, CDR1 is SGDLS and CDR2 YYNGEE. In nucleotides, the CDR3 is TGTGCCAGCAGCGTAGTAGAAATGTGGGTCGGGACCGGGGAGCTGTTTTTT. Translated: CASSVVEMWVGTGELFF.

The V and J genes are TRBV2 and TRBJ1-1; D is unresolved. This CDR3 has 14 amino acids. V was clipped by 2 bases and J by 4 bases, with 11 bases between them. The germline CDR1 and CDR2 sequences are SNHLY and FYNNEI. CDR3 loop: CASSETAGVTEAFF. The CDR3 DNA reads TGTGCCAGCAGTGAAACGGCCGGGGTCACTGAAGCTTTCTTT.

The chain employs TRBV19 and TRBJ2-7, with 9 bases aligning to TRBD1. Germline V gene data show CDR1 as LNHDA and CDR2 as SQIVND (reference sequence). After removal of 7 bases from V and 7 bases from J, the junction contained 11 bases not matched to a gene. CDR3 length equals 14 residues. As DNA, the CDR3 is TGTGCCAGTACCCCCGGGACAGGGAATGGGGAGCAGTACTTC. It yields the protein CASTPGTGNGEQYF.

This chain links TRBV30 with TRBJ1-3; no clear D gene. Trimming left V 3 bases short and J 0 bases short, with 12 bases between. The germline V gene encodes CDR1 GTSNPN and CDR2 SVGIG (reference sequence). The CDR3 has 15 residues. CDR3 coding DNA: TGTGCCTGGAGCCCTACGTTCGACTCTGGAAACACCATATATTTT. Its protein is CAWSPTFDSGNTIYF. Based on the CDR3 plus reference TRBV30 and TRBJ1-3, the full variable domain is SQTIHQWPATLVQPVGSPLSLECTVEGTSNPNLYWYRQAAGRGLQLLFYSVGIGQISSEVPQNLSASRPQDRQFILSSKKLLLSDSGFYLCAWSPTFDSGNTIYFGEGSWLTVV.

The rearrangement links TRBV5-1 to TRBJ2-7; D possibly corresponds to TRBD2 (5 bases). V gave up 0 bases and J gave up 5 bases, with 9 bases separating them. The germline V gene encodes CDR1 SGHRS and CDR2 YFSETQ. The CDR3 totals 13 residues. In DNA, the CDR3 is TGCGCCAGCAGCTTGGAGAGGGCCCACGAGCAGTACTTC. It translates to CASSLERAHEQYF.

Worth noting for this clone: This sequence may be a read error, since a much larger clone differs from it by one base. The chain has TRBV11-2 and TRBJ2-7; D unresolved. V lost 5 bases and J lost 0, with 2 bases in between. CDR1 and CDR2 from the germline V gene are SGHAT and FQNNGV. CDR3 length equals 11 residues. This CDR3 is CASSTSYEQYF. The CDR3 coding sequence is TGTGCCAGCAGCACCTCCTACGAGCAGTACTTC.

The CDR3 region has the DNA TGTGCCAGCAGCTCACCGGGACAGGGTTTCGAGACCCAGTACTTC. Its protein is CASSSPGQGFETQYF. The chain has TRBV7-2 and TRBJ2-5; 9 bases line up with TRBD1. The CDR3 totals 15 residues. CDR1 is SGHTA, CDR2 FQGNSA, per germline. J lost 5 bases, V lost 4 bases, and 8 bases had no gene match.

The chain employs TRBV18 and TRBJ1-2, with no clear D. This CDR3 spans 13 amino acids. Trimming cost V 3 bases and J 6 bases, with 11 bases left between them. The V gene's germline CDR1 is KGHSH and CDR2 LQKENI. This chain's CDR3 is CASSPNLSDGYTF. The CDR3 coding sequence is TGTGCCAGCTCACCTAACCTCTCTGATGGCTACACCTTC. The entire variable domain, with the rest obtained from reference TRBV18 and TRBJ1-2, is as follows: NAGVMQNPRHLVRRRGQEARLRCSPMKGHSHVYWYRQLPEEGLKFMVYLQKENIIDESGMPKERFSAEFPKEGPSILRIQQVVRGDSAAYFCASSPNLSDGYTFGSGTRLTVV.

As for this clone: The sample carries other DNA sequences with the same CDR3. The genes are TRBV5-1 and TRBJ2-5, with 7 bases lining up with TRBD1. The germline V gene encodes CDR1 SGHRS and CDR2 YFSETQ. The CDR3 totals 14 residues. The trim removed 2 bases at V and 1 base at J, leaving 2 bases unmatched. As DNA, the CDR3 is TGCGCCAGCAGCTTCCGGACAGGCCAAGAGACCCAGTACTTC. Amino acid sequence: CASSFRTGQETQYF.

The V call is TRBV15, the J call TRBJ1-1; D is unresolved. This CDR3 comprises 15 residues. Trimming removed 0 bases from V and 6 bases from J, with 14 bases in between. Germline-derived CDR1 and CDR2 are LNHNV and YYDKDF (reference sequence). The CDR3 DNA reads as TGTGCCACCAGCAGAGACACATCCTTCGGGCCTGAAGCTTTCTTT. Protein product: CATSRDTSFGPEAFF.

This clone showed up just once. The chain joins TRBV2 to TRBJ1-2; D not certain. The germline V gene encodes CDR1 SNHLY and CDR2 FYNNEI. The CDR3 sequence is 14 residues long. Trimming cost V 8 bases and J 3 bases, with 16 bases left between them. This CDR3 reads CASVLEEGYYGYTF. CDR3 nucleotide sequence: TGTGCCAGCGTTCTTGAGGAGGGCTACTATGGCTACACCTTC.

The J gene is TRBJ1-5, the V gene TRBV2; possible D gene TRBD1, 6 bases. This CDR3 comprises 14 residues. The V gene lost 8 bases and the J gene lost 0 bases, with 11 bases spanning the gap. Per germline, CDR1 SNHLY and CDR2 FYNNEI. CDR3 residues: CASERGNSNQPQHF. The CDR3 DNA sequence: TGTGCCAGCGAGAGGGGGAATAGCAATCAGCCCCAGCATTTT.

V gene TRBV19 combines with J gene TRBJ1-2; 10 bases map to TRBD1. Germline V gene data show CDR1 as LNHDA and CDR2 as SQIVND (reference sequence). The CDR3 sequence is 15 residues long. V was clipped by 4 bases and J by 7 bases; unmatched bases: 9. The DNA of the CDR3 is TGTGCCAGTAGTACCCGGGACAGGGGCTTTATTGGCTACACCTTC. Its translation is CASSTRDRGFIGYTF.

The rearrangement joins TRBV7-8 to TRBJ1-4; D is perhaps TRBD1 (5 bases). Per the germline V gene, CDR1 is SGHVS and CDR2 is FQNEAQ. This CDR3 spans 18 amino acids. The V end lost 2 bases, the J end lost 6 bases, and 22 bases lay between the germline ends. The CDR3 spells CASSLRGRVAGSYEKLFF. The CDR3 coding sequence is TGTGCCAGCAGCTTAAGAGGCAGGGTGGCGGGATCATATGAAAAACTGTTTTTT.

V usage is TRBV14 and J usage is TRBJ2-5, with no clear D. The germline V and J ends were trimmed by 0 bases and 2 bases, with 10 bases remaining between them. CDR3 length equals 15 residues. The germline V gene has CDR1 SGHDN and CDR2 FVKESK. The CDR3 bases are TGTGCCAGCAGCCAAGATTTCACACAGCAAGAGACCCAGTACTTC. This translates into CASSQDFTQQETQYF.